The 5 T cell receptor beta chains below come from one sample, sequenced in a study of TIL therapy for anti-PD-1-resistant metastatic lung cancer. The libraries were made with immunoSEQ v3. Clones were sequenced by immunoSEQ multiplex PCR, and TCRdb holds only the in-frame ones, with some missing. This sample yields about 100,000 clones, of which about 71% are seen a single time; 9.5% to 13% belongs to the top ten. As to time point: pre-treatment sample, taken before nivolumab and TIL therapy. Most excised metastases sampled were pleural nodules or supraclavicular lymph nodes. The source material was tumor tissue, sampled at baseline. These receptor sequences come from a person between 25 and 80 years old with non-small cell lung cancer.

V and J are TRBV2 and TRBJ1-1; 7 positions agree with TRBD1. Per the germline V gene, CDR1 is SNHLY and CDR2 is FYNNEI. The CDR3 is made up of 13 amino acids. V was pared by 11 bases and J by 4 bases, with 10 bases of the junction left unmatched. The CDR3 nucleotides are TGTGCCGGAAACAGGGGTTATGGCACTGAAGCTTTCTTT. It translates to CAGNRGYGTEAFF. Full variable domain (missing parts from reference TRBV2 and TRBJ1-1): EPEVTQTPSHQVTQMGQEVILRCVPISNHLYFYWYRQILGQKVEFLVSFYNNEISEKSEIFDDQFSVERPDGSNFTLKIRSTKLEDSAMYFCAGNRGYGTEAFFGQGTRLTVV.

There are a few counts of this clone. The gene calls are TRBV5-1 and TRBJ1-1, with D possibly being TRBD1 (5 bases). Between the trimmed V and J ends, which lost 7 bases and 7 bases, there was a span of 17 bases. CDR3 length equals 13 residues. Germline V CDR1 and CDR2: SGHRS, YFSETQ. The CDR3 loop is CASGGEGAGEAFF. CDR3 DNA sequence: TGCGCCAGCGGGGGTGAGGGCGCGGGTGAAGCTTTCTTT.

The V call is TRBV27, the J call TRBJ2-1; TRBD2 agrees at 13 bases. J gave up 0 bases and V 5 bases, and 7 bases lay outside the gene matches. The CDR3 extends over 18 amino acids. Germline CDR1 MNHEY, CDR2 SMNVEV (reference sequence). CDR3 residues: CASSQGLAGFGSYNEQFF. The CDR3 region has the DNA TGTGCCAGCAGTCAGGGACTAGCGGGGTTCGGCTCCTACAATGAGCAGTTCTTC.

This clone has at least ten counts. This chain connects TRBV10-1 to TRBJ2-7; 10 bases are a match to TRBD1. Germline V gene lookup returns CDR1 WNHNN and CDR2 SYGVQD (reference sequence). This CDR3 region has 14 residues. J lost 0 bases, V lost 5 bases, and 1 base had no gene match. The CDR3 nucleotides are TGCGCCAGCAGTTGGGACAGGGGCTCCTACGAGCAGTACTTC. This sequence encodes CASSWDRGSYEQYF.

The rearrangement uses TRBV28 and TRBJ2-4; the match to TRBD1 covers 9 bases. Germline V gene lookup returns CDR1 MDHEN and CDR2 SYDVKM. The CDR3 contains 15 residues. The J segment lost 7 bases and the V segment lost 4 bases, leaving 8 bases of the junction unmatched. The CDR3: CASSYRGTGMNIQYF. CDR3 DNA: TGTGCCAGCAGTTACCGTGGGACAGGGATGAACATTCAGTACTTC.